Listed here are 21 T cell receptor beta chains from one sample, sequenced in a study of cytomegalovirus exposure and HLA in healthy donors. The PCR was carried out with 60 Vbeta primers and 13 Jbeta primers. Libraries were prepared by immunoSEQ multiplex PCR; TCRdb keeps only in-frame clonotypes and omits some of them. The sample holds a few hundred thousand clones, about 75% seen once. Material for sequencing was PBMCs. These receptors were collected from a man younger than 35 in good health and CMV-seronegative.

The chain uses TRBV19 and TRBJ1-5; 9 bases are a match to TRBD1. V dropped 5 bases and J dropped 0; count of bases not matched to a gene: 8. This CDR3 region has 17 residues. Germline V gene lookup returns CDR1 LNHDA and CDR2 SQIVND (reference sequence). The CDR3 DNA reads TGTGCCAGTAGTCCCCGGGACAGGGCTTATAGCAATCAGCCCCAGCATTTT. Residues: CASSPRDRAYSNQPQHF.

This clone was observed a handful of times. The rearrangement uses TRBV2 and TRBJ2-7, with a tentative D call TRBD1 (6 bases). The germline V gene encodes CDR1 SNHLY and CDR2 FYNNEI. Trimming stripped 6 bases from V and 2 bases from J, with 8 bases between. The CDR3 contains 12 residues. The CDR3 here is CASRGDTYEQYF. The CDR3, as DNA: TGTGCCAGCAGGGGGGACACCTACGAGCAGTACTTC.

The CDR3 nucleotides are TGTGCCAGCAGTGAATATATGACAGGGGTCGAGACCCAGTACTTC. It yields the protein CASSEYMTGVETQYF. The chain combines TRBV25-1 with TRBJ2-5, with 8 positions matching TRBD1. Trimming cost V 0 bases and J 5 bases; bases outside gene matches: 5. The CDR3 loop spans 15 amino acids. Germline V gene data show CDR1 as MGHDK and CDR2 as SYGVNS. The complete variable domain, with remaining parts taken from reference TRBV25-1 and TRBJ2-5, reads EADIYQTPRYLVIGTGKKITLECSQTMGHDKMYWYQQDPGMELHLIHYSYGVNSTEKGDLSSESTVSRIRTEHFPLTLESARPSHTSQYLCASSEYMTGVETQYFGPGTRLLVL.

This clone was observed a few times. The chain is built from TRBV4-1 and TRBJ2-7; 8 bases match TRBD2. Germline values: CDR1 MGHRA, CDR2 YSYEKL. V dropped 1 base and J dropped 5; count of bases not matched to a gene: 10. The CDR3 consists of 16 residues. CDR3 DNA sequence: TGCGCCAGCAGCCAAGTCGGGATAGCGGGATTCGACGAGCAGTACTTC. This translates into CASSQVGIAGFDEQYF.

The gene calls are TRBV9 and TRBJ1-2, with D possibly being TRBD1 (5 bases). The CDR3 has 15 amino acids. Germline CDR1 and CDR2: SGDLS and YYNGEE. V was clipped by 0 bases and J by 6 bases, with 15 bases between them. The CDR3 sequence is CASSVDWVQVDGYTF. The DNA of the CDR3 is TGTGCCAGCAGCGTAGATTGGGTACAGGTAGATGGCTACACCTTC.

The chain carries TRBV6-5 and TRBJ1-1; no definite D call. The CDR3 length is 14 residues. V was trimmed by 2 bases and J by 2 bases, leaving 9 bases between them. CDR1 and CDR2 (germline): MNHEY, SVGAGI. CDR3 sequence: CASSYGGINTEAFF. The DNA of the CDR3 is TGTGCCAGCAGTTACGGAGGGATAAACACTGAAGCTTTCTTT.

This clone was detected once. The CDR3: CASSLDRGGNQPQHF. The CDR3 DNA reads TGTGCCAGCAGCTTGGACAGGGGAGGCAATCAGCCCCAGCATTTT. This chain connects TRBV5-6 to TRBJ1-5; 7 bases align to TRBD1. The trim removed 0 bases at V and 2 bases at J, leaving 2 bases unmatched. The CDR3 totals 15 residues. Germline V gene lookup returns CDR1 SGHDT and CDR2 YYEEEE.

The V and J genes are TRBV7-9 and TRBJ2-7; 8 positions agree with TRBD1. V lost 6 bases and J lost 1; bases outside the gene matches: 11. The germline V gene encodes CDR1 SEHNR and CDR2 FQNEAQ (reference sequence). The length of the CDR3 is 16 residues. CDR3 protein: CASRASGGVNSYEQYF. The CDR3 DNA reads as TGTGCCAGCAGAGCCTCAGGGGGCGTCAATTCCTACGAGCAGTACTTC.

CDR3 sequence: CASSLVRENEKLFF. The CDR3 nucleotides read TGTGCCAGCAGCTTAGTCAGGGAAAATGAAAAACTGTTTTTT. The chain recombines TRBV7-9 with TRBJ1-4, with TRBD1 as a possible D gene (5 bases). In germline, CDR1 is SEHNR, CDR2 FQNEAQ (reference sequence). The CDR3 totals 14 residues. V lost 1 base, J lost 5 bases, and 8 bases lay in between.

This chain joins TRBV7-9 and TRBJ2-3, with D hard to call. Trimming removed 4 bases from V and 0 bases from J, with 5 bases in between. This CDR3 is 13 amino acids long. Germline V gene lookup returns CDR1 SEHNR and CDR2 FQNEAQ (reference sequence). The CDR3 DNA follows: TGTGCCAGCAGCTCTTCTAGCACAGATACGCAGTATTTT. Encoded protein: CASSSSSTDTQYF.

This chain uses TRBV30 with TRBJ1-5; D possibly corresponds to TRBD1 (6 bases). The CDR3 runs to 16 residues. Trimming took off 4 bases at V and 1 base at J, with 17 bases between the two ends. CDR1 is GTSNPN, CDR2 SVGIG, per germline (reference sequence). This CDR3 is CAWTLQGEVSNQPQHF. The DNA of the CDR3 is TGTGCCTGGACTCTACAGGGTGAAGTCAGCAATCAGCCCCAGCATTTT.

The chain joins TRBV30 to TRBJ1-6; D unclear. Germline V gives CDR1 GTSNPN, CDR2 SVGIG (reference sequence). Trimming cost V 1 base and J 7 bases, with 8 bases left between them. The CDR3 length is 13 residues. CDR3 DNA: TGTGCCTGGAGTGAACAGCAGAATTCACCCCTCCACTTT. This encodes CAWSEQQNSPLHF. Complete variable domain (other parts from reference TRBV30 and TRBJ1-6): SQTIHQWPATLVQPVGSPLSLECTVEGTSNPNLYWYRQAAGRGLQLLFYSVGIGQISSEVPQNLSASRPQDRQFILSSKKLLLSDSGFYLCAWSEQQNSPLHFGNGTRLTVT.

The sample holds a few counts of this clone. The chain has TRBV6-6 and TRBJ2-5; no reliable D call. The better agreement between TRBJ2-7 and the DNA end casts doubt on the J call. Germline loops: CDR1 MNHNY, CDR2 SVGAGI (reference sequence). The CDR3 is 13 residues long. The CDR3 region has the DNA TGTGCCAGTACCGGCGACTCATCCTACGAGCAGTACTTC. The encoded protein is CASTGDSSYEQYF.

This CDR3 is CASSGVLRADTQYF. Written as DNA, the CDR3 is TGTGCCAGCAGTGGGGTTTTGAGGGCCGATACGCAGTATTTT. J is TRBJ2-3 and V is TRBV2; TRBD2 is a possible D gene (5 bases). The CDR3 has 14 residues. Between the trimmed V and J ends, which lost 4 bases and 6 bases, there was a span of 14 bases. The germline V gene has CDR1 SNHLY and CDR2 FYNNEI.

This chain connects TRBV6-5 to TRBJ1-1; 8 nucleotides agree with TRBD1. V gave up 6 bases and J gave up 11 bases; unmatched junction bases: 14. The CDR3 extends over 14 amino acids. Per the germline V gene, CDR1 is MNHEY and CDR2 is SVGAGI. The CDR3 spells CASSTPGGGFRAFF. As DNA, the CDR3 is TGTGCCAGCAGCACCCCAGGGGGCGGTTTCCGGGCTTTCTTT.

The chain has TRBV11-3 and TRBJ2-1; TRBD1 is a possible D gene (6 bases). CDR3 length equals 15 residues. Germline values: CDR1 SGHNT, CDR2 YENEEA. Trimming stripped 5 bases from V and 9 bases from J, with 20 bases between. The CDR3 reads CASSGGLSQGSEQFF. The CDR3 nucleotides are TGTGCCAGCAGCGGAGGCCTATCGCAGGGGAGTGAGCAGTTCTTC.

The chain joins TRBV28 to TRBJ1-1; 7 bases fit TRBD1. Germline CDR1 and CDR2: MDHEN and SYDVKM. The CDR3 consists of 12 residues. V was clipped by 8 bases and J by 9 bases; unmatched bases: 9. The CDR3 region is CASGQDTSKAFF. The CDR3 DNA is TGTGCCAGCGGACAGGATACGAGTAAAGCTTTCTTT.

The rearrangement links TRBV5-6 to TRBJ1-3; D gene uncertain. The V end was cut by 4 bases, the J end by 0 bases, with 8 bases between. The germline CDR1 and CDR2 sequences are SGHDT and YYEEEE. The CDR3 is made up of 14 amino acids. This CDR3 is CASSGQFSGNTIYF. For the CDR3, the DNA is TGTGCCAGCAGCGGGCAGTTCTCTGGAAACACCATATATTTT.

The genes are TRBV27 and TRBJ2-7; TRBD1 matches 7 bases. V was pared by 5 bases and J by 12 bases, with 19 bases of the junction left unmatched. Germline-derived CDR1 and CDR2 are MNHEY and SMNVEV (reference sequence). There are 15 residues in the CDR3. In nucleotides, the CDR3 is TGTGCCAGCAGTACCATCCGGGACAGACCCGCCGAATTGTACTTC. Translation gives CASSTIRDRPAELYF.

The chain joins TRBV27 to TRBJ2-1, with 7 nucleotides matching TRBD2. This CDR3 is built from 16 residues. Germline CDR1 MNHEY, CDR2 SMNVEV (reference sequence). V shed 2 bases, J shed 9 bases, and the junction held 13 bases outside the gene matches. The CDR3 region has the DNA TGTGCCAGCAGTTTAATCCCGGGAGTTGGGGAGGGTGAGCAGTTCTTC. Encoded protein: CASSLIPGVGEGEQFF.

This chain connects TRBV28 to TRBJ1-6; possible D gene TRBD1, 6 bases. Per the germline V gene, CDR1 is MDHEN and CDR2 is SYDVKM. With 7 bases removed from V and 9 bases from J, the gap between germline ends came to 16 bases. The CDR3 is 14 amino acids. The CDR3 DNA reads as TGTGCCAGCATCTCAGGACAGATGAGTTCACCCCTCCACTTT. As protein: CASISGQMSSPLHF.